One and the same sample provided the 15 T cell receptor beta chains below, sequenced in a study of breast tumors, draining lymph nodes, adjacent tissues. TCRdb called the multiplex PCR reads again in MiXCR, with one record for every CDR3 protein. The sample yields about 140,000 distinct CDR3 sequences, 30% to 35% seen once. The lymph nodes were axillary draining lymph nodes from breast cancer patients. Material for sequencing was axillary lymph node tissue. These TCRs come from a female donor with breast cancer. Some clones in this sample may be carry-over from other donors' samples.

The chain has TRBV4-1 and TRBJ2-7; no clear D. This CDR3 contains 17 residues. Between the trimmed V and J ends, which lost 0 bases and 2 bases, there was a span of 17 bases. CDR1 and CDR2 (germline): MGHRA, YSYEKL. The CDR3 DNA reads TGCGCCAGCAGCCAAGATCCCGGAACCCCCCGGGCCTACGAGCAGTACTTC. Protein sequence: CASSQDPGTPRAYEQYF.

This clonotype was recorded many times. The CDR3 nucleotides read TGTGCCAGCAGCGTCGGACAGTCCTTTGGGAAACTGTTTTTT. Translation gives CASSVGQSFGKLFF. The chain has TRBV7-8 and TRBJ1-4, with a tentative D call TRBD1 (6 bases). CDR1 is SGHVS, CDR2 FQNEAQ, per germline. The CDR3 runs to 14 residues. V lost 5 bases to trimming and J lost 11 bases, with 18 bases between them.

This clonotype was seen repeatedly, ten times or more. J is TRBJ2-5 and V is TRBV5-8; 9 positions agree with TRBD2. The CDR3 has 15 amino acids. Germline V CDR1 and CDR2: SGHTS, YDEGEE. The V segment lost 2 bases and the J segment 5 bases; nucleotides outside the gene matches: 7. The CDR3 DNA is TGTGCCAGCAGCTTAGCGGGGGGAACCTATGAGACCCAGTACTTC. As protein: CASSLAGGTYETQYF.

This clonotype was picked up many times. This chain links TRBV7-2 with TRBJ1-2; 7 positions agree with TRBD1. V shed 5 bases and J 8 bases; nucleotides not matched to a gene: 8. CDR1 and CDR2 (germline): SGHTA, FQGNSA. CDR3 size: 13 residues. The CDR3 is CASSKGDSEGYTF. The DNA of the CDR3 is TGTGCCAGCAGCAAAGGGGACAGCGAAGGCTACACCTTC.

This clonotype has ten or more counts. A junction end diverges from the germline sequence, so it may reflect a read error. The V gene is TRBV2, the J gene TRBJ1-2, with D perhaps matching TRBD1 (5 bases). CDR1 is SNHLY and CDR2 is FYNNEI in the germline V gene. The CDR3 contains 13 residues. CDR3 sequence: CAGQVGPKYGYTF. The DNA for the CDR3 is TGTGCCGGACAAGTGGGGCCTAAATATGGCTACACCTTC.

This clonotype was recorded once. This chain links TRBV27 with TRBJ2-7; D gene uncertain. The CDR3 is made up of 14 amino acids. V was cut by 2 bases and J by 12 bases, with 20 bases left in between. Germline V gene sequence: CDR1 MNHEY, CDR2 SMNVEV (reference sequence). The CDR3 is CASSLPDGPYESYF. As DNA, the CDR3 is TGTGCCAGCAGTTTACCGGACGGTCCCTACGAGTCGTACTTC.

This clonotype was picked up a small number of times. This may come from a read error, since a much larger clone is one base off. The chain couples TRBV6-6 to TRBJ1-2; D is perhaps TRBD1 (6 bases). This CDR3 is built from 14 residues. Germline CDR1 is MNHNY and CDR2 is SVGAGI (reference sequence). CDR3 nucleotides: TGTGCCAGCAGTCGGTCAGGGGCTAACTATGGCTGCACCTTC. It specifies CASSRSGANYGCTF.

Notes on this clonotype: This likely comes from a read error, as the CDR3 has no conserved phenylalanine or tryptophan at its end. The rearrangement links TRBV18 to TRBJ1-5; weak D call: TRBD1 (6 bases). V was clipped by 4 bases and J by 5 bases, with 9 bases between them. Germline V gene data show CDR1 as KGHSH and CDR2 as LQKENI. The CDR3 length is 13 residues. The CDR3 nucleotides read TGTGCCAGCTCACAACAGGGAGATCAGCCCCAGCATTCT. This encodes CASSQQGDQPQHS.

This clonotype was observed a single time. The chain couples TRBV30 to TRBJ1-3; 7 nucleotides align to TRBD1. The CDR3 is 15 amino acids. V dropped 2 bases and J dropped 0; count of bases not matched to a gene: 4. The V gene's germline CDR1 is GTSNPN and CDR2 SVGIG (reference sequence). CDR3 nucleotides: TGTGCCTGGAGTACAGGGGCAGTCTCTGGAAACACCATATATTTT. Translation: CAWSTGAVSGNTIYF.

CDR3 nucleotides: TGTGCCAGCAGTTTACAACAGGGGGTAACTGAAGCTTTCTTT. It translates to CASSLQQGVTEAFF. This sequence joins TRBV27 and TRBJ1-1; 8 bases match TRBD1. Germline CDR1 MNHEY, CDR2 SMNVEV (reference sequence). CDR3 length equals 14 residues. V was pared by 2 bases and J by 5 bases, with 4 bases of the junction left unmatched.

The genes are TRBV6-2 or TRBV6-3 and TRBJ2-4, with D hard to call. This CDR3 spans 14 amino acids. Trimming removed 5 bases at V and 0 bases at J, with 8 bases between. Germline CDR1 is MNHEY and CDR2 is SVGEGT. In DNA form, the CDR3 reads TGTGCCAGCAGTCACCCGGGAGCCAAAAACATTCAGTACTTC. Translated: CASSHPGAKNIQYF.

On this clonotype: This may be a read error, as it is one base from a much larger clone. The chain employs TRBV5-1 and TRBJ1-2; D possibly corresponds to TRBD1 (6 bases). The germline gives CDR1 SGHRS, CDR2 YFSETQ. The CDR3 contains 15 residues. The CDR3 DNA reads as TGCGCCAGCAGCAGGGGGGACACTACTAACTATGGCTACGCCTTC. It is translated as CASSRGDTTNYGYAF.

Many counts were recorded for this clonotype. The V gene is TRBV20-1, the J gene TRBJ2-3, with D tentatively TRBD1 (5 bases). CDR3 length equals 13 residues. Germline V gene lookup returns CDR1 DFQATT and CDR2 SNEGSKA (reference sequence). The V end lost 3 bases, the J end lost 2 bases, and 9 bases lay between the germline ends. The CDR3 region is CSARGRFTDTQYF. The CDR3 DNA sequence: TGCAGTGCTAGGGGGCGATTCACAGATACGCAGTATTTT.

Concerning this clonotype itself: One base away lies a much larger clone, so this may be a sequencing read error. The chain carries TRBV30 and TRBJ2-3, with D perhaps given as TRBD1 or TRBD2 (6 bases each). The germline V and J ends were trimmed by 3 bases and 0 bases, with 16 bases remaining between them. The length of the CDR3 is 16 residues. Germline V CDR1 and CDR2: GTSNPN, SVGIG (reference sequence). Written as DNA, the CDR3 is TGTGCCTGGAGCGGCCCCGGGGGCTCTAGCACAGATACGCAGTATTTT. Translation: CAWSGPGGSSTDTQYF.

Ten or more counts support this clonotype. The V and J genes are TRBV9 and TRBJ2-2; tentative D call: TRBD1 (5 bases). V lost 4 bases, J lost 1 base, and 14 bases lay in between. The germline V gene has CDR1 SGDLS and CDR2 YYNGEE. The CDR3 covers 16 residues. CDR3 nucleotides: TGTGCCAGCAGCCTACACACGGACAAGAACACCGGGGAGCTGTTTTTT. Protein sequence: CASSLHTDKNTGELFF.